This TCR beta chain was documented in a study of blood T cell repertoires in COVID-19. As for the study in general: The samples span acute and convalescent COVID-19 from the United States, Italy and Spain. T cells, B-cell-depleted T cells, or PBMCs provided the cDNA or gDNA that served as material.

In the original workflow: Quantification of nucleated cells was approximated via reference gene primer amplification. The data were produced by immunoSEQ multiplex PCR, yet TCRdb's version contains in-frame clones alone and is incomplete. The V and J calls and the clone size are those of that table, but D and trimming were determined from the DNA. This sample has about 35,000 clones, with roughly 78% found just once. Germline V gene data show CDR1 as MNHEY and CDR2 as SVGAGI. The CDR3 sequence is 15 residues long. V dropped 5 bases and J dropped 2 bases, with 15 bases sitting between them. This TCR was recovered from an elderly man with active or convalescent COVID-19. The chain joins TRBV6-5 to TRBJ1-1; D perhaps matches TRBD1 (5 bases). Material for sequencing was peripheral blood. CDR3 amino acids: CASSPSKGRNTEAFF. The CDR3 coding sequence is TGTGCCAGCAGTCCCTCCAAGGGGCGCAACACTGAAGCTTTCTTT.